These 28 T cell receptor beta chains originate from one sample sequenced in a study of radiation and T cells in renal cell carcinoma. Some clones are missing from TCRdb's copy, which holds only in-frame ones; the method was immunoSEQ multiplex PCR. The repertoire consists of 70,000 to 100,000 clones, with 70% to 90% occurring once and the leading ten covering 22%. Time point noted: blood 2 weeks post-SBRT. Treatment in this sample: 15 Gy SBRT to primary tumor, nephrectomy 4 weeks later. This specimen consisted of blood, obtained from a patient whose treatment included radiotherapy and nephrectomy. These TCRs come from a woman aged 45-60 years with renal cell carcinoma.

DNA for the CDR3: TGTGCCAGCAGTTTTATTGGCGGGGGATACACCGGGGAGCTGTTTTTT. It yields the protein CASSFIGGGYTGELFF. The V call is TRBV28, the J call TRBJ2-2, with 7 bases fitting TRBD2. The V and J ends lost 3 bases and 3 bases, in that order; junction bases with no gene match: 7. The CDR3 runs 16 residues. Germline V gene sequence: CDR1 MDHEN, CDR2 SYDVKM. Full variable domain (rest looked up from reference TRBV28 and TRBJ2-2): DVKVTQSSRYLVKRTGEKVFLECVQDMDHENMFWYRQDPGLGLRLIYFSYDVKMKEKGDIPEGYSVSREKKERFSLILESASTNQTSMYLCASSFIGGGYTGELFFGEGSRLTVL.

This clone was detected only once. The chain joins TRBV9 to TRBJ1-1; possibly TRBD1 for D (6 bases). The germline V gene has CDR1 SGDLS and CDR2 YYNGEE. V was shortened by 7 bases and J by 4 bases, with 11 bases between the two germline ends. CDR3 length: 12 amino acids. The CDR3 coding sequence is TGTGCCAGCTCAACAGGGAGCACTGAAGCTTTCTTT. This gives the protein CASSTGSTEAFF.

The chain has TRBV2 and TRBJ2-5, with D tentatively TRBD1 (6 bases). V was cut by 5 bases and J by 2 bases, with 15 bases left in between. CDR1 is SNHLY, CDR2 FYNNEI, per germline. The CDR3 extends over 15 amino acids. This CDR3 reads CASSRDTERQETQYF. The CDR3 DNA reads as TGTGCCAGCAGTAGGGACACAGAAAGGCAAGAGACCCAGTACTTC.

The V and J genes are TRBV7-9 and TRBJ1-2; 7 bases agree with TRBD1. V gave up 6 bases and J gave up 0 bases; unmatched junction bases: 7. CDR1 and CDR2 from the germline V gene are SEHNR and FQNEAQ (reference sequence). The CDR3 extends over 15 amino acids. This chain's CDR3 is CASRSTGETNYGYTF. The CDR3, as DNA: TGTGCCAGCAGGTCCACAGGGGAAACTAACTATGGCTACACCTTC.

This clone appeared a single time. This rearrangement joins TRBV5-1 to TRBJ2-3, with TRBD2 matching over 9 bases. Trimming at V came to 2 bases and at J to 4 bases, leaving 5 bases not matched to a gene. Per germline, CDR1 SGHRS and CDR2 YFSETQ. The CDR3 sequence is 15 residues long. The CDR3 loop reads CASSFAGGGPDTQYF. CDR3 coding DNA: TGCGCCAGCAGCTTCGCGGGAGGGGGTCCAGATACGCAGTATTTT.

In its sample, this clone was seen once. The rearrangement joins TRBV10-3 to TRBJ2-7; D is unresolved. Germline V lookup: CDR1 ENHRY, CDR2 SYGVKD. The V end lost 0 bases, the J end lost 9 bases, and 6 bases lay between the germline ends. This CDR3 has 11 amino acids. CDR3 loop: CAISESIWQYF. The CDR3, as DNA: TGTGCCATCAGTGAGTCGATCTGGCAGTACTTC.

A single count supports this clone. This chain uses TRBV30 with TRBJ2-2; unclear D gene. This CDR3 is 11 amino acids long. The V end was cut by 8 bases, the J end by 6 bases, with 10 bases between. Germline values: CDR1 GTSNPN, CDR2 SVGIG (reference sequence). CDR3 DNA: TGTGCCAGCCGTGGCGCCGGGGAGCTGTTTTTT. Its protein is CASRGAGELFF.

The DNA for the CDR3 is TGTGCCAGCAGCTTAGTGTCGGGAAACACCATATATTTT. It is translated as CASSLVSGNTIYF. This chain connects TRBV7-2 to TRBJ1-3, with D hard to call. Trimming shortened V by 1 base and J by 4 bases, and 5 bases separated the two germline ends. This CDR3 is 13 amino acids long. Per germline, CDR1 SGHTA and CDR2 FQGNSA.

This chain uses TRBV11-2 with TRBJ1-2; D unclear. CDR3 length: 13 residues. Germline V gene data show CDR1 as SGHAT and CDR2 as FQNNGV. V lost 5 bases, J lost 2 bases, and 9 bases lay in between. The CDR3 loop reads CASSPIPNYGYTF. CDR3 sequence (DNA): TGTGCCAGCAGCCCTATCCCCAACTATGGCTACACCTTC.

Relative to its sample, this clone is medium-sized. This specimen includes other DNA sequences encoding the same CDR3. This chain joins TRBV10-2 and TRBJ1-4, with a possible D match to TRBD1 (6 bases). This CDR3 is built from 13 residues. Looked up from germline, CDR1 is WSHSY and CDR2 is SAAADI. V was shortened by 7 bases and J by 4 bases, with 10 bases between the two germline ends. The CDR3 sequence is CASTGHLNEKLFF. The DNA for the CDR3 is TGCGCCAGCACGGGACATCTTAATGAAAAACTGTTTTTT.

The V and J genes are TRBV5-1 and TRBJ2-1; 9 bases line up with TRBD2. Germline-derived CDR1 and CDR2 are SGHRS and YFSETQ. V was pared by 4 bases and J by 8 bases, with 13 bases of the junction left unmatched. The CDR3 has 16 residues. This chain's CDR3 is CASSLLSGSDRDEQFF. The CDR3 DNA reads TGCGCCAGCAGCCTACTTAGCGGGAGTGATCGAGATGAGCAGTTCTTC.

In its sample, this clone was seen once. CDR3 bases: TGTGCCAGCAGCCTTCGGCTTGGCGGGAGGGGAGATACGCAGTATTTT. Protein sequence: CASSLRLGGRGDTQYF. The rearrangement joins TRBV7-2 to TRBJ2-3, with 9 bases lining up with TRBD2. Germline trimming cut 5 bases from V and 5 bases from J; bases unmatched to any gene: 11. CDR1 SGHTA and CDR2 FQGNSA come from the germline V gene. This CDR3 has 16 residues.

V and J are TRBV18 and TRBJ2-6, with 9 bases lining up with TRBD1. Germline V gene data show CDR1 as KGHSH and CDR2 as LQKENI. The CDR3 totals 18 residues. J lost 2 bases, V lost 2 bases, and 7 bases had no gene match. The CDR3 here is CASSPDRGTFPGANVLTF. In nucleotides, the CDR3 is TGTGCCAGCTCACCAGACAGGGGGACTTTTCCTGGGGCCAACGTCCTGACTTTC.

This clone was observed a handful of times. In the same sample, other DNA sequences code for this CDR3. This chain joins TRBV5-1 and TRBJ1-5, with no clear D. Trimming removed 1 base at V and 5 bases at J, with 7 bases between. The germline V gene encodes CDR1 SGHRS and CDR2 YFSETQ. CDR3 length equals 13 residues. This CDR3 reads CASSLWGDQPQHF. Here the CDR3 DNA reads TGCGCCAGCAGCTTGTGGGGAGATCAGCCCCAGCATTTT. Combining the CDR3 with reference TRBV5-1 and TRBJ1-5 gives the whole variable domain KAGVTQTPRYLIKTRGQQVTLSCSPISGHRSVSWYQQTPGQGLQFLFEYFSETQRNKGNFPGRFSGRQFSNSRSEMNVSTLELGDSALYLCASSLWGDQPQHFGDGTRLSIL.

The CDR3 sequence: CASTKQVNTGELFF. CDR3 in DNA: TGTGCCAGCACTAAACAGGTGAACACCGGGGAGCTGTTTTTT. The J gene is TRBJ2-2, the V gene TRBV9; a possible D gene is TRBD1 (5 bases). Germline V gene lookup returns CDR1 SGDLS and CDR2 YYNGEE. CDR3 size: 14 residues. Trimming pared 6 bases from V and 1 base from J, leaving 10 bases between.

V and J are TRBV7-9 and TRBJ2-4; D perhaps matches TRBD1 (7 bases). CDR1 and CDR2 (germline): SEHNR, FQNEAQ (reference sequence). Trimming left V 1 base short and J 2 bases short, with 12 bases between. CDR3 length equals 16 residues. The DNA for the CDR3 is TGTGCCAGCAGCTTAGTCGGAGGGGGCACCAAAAACATTCAGTACTTC. Encoded protein: CASSLVGGGTKNIQYF.

This clone showed up just once. This chain connects TRBV30 to TRBJ1-2; TRBD1 is a possible D gene (6 bases). CDR1 and CDR2 from the germline V gene are GTSNPN and SVGIG (reference sequence). CDR3 length: 14 residues. V lost 2 bases, J lost 6 bases, and 16 bases lay in between. CDR3 DNA: TGTGCCTGGAGTCCTCCCCCAGGGGTCGATGGCTACACCTTC. Translation gives CAWSPPPGVDGYTF.

This clone was counted only a few times. CDR3 in DNA: TGTGCCAGCAGCTTGGTAGCGGGGAGTGAGACCCAGTACTTC. Residues: CASSLVAGSETQYF. The chain joins TRBV7-7 to TRBJ2-5; 8 nucleotides align to TRBD2. CDR1 and CDR2 from the germline V gene are SSHAT and FNYEAQ (reference sequence). The CDR3 is 14 amino acids. Trimming removed 3 bases from V and 5 bases from J; junction bases left unmatched: 5.

This clone was seen a handful of times. The chain carries TRBV27 and TRBJ1-3; 7 bases match TRBD1. The CDR3 covers 16 residues. Germline V gene sequence: CDR1 MNHEY, CDR2 SMNVEV (reference sequence). Losses at the gene ends were 5 bases for V and 2 bases for J; bases not matched to a gene: 9. CDR3 amino acids: CASSRQGPGPGNTIYF. In nucleotides, the CDR3 is TGTGCCAGCAGTAGACAGGGCCCAGGTCCTGGAAACACCATATATTTT.

This clone was recorded a few times. This rearrangement joins TRBV6-5 to TRBJ1-2; D remains unclear. The CDR3 runs to 15 residues. Deletions cut 5 bases from V and 5 bases from J, with 18 bases between. Looked up from germline, CDR1 is MNHEY and CDR2 is SVGAGI. This CDR3 reads CASSPPVSGMYGYTF. The DNA of the CDR3 is TGTGCCAGCAGTCCCCCCGTATCGGGGATGTATGGCTACACCTTC.

The chain carries TRBV11-2 and TRBJ2-5; D uncertain. The CDR3 extends over 11 amino acids. The V and J ends lost 4 bases and 3 bases respectively, with 3 bases between them. Germline loops: CDR1 SGHAT, CDR2 FQNNGV. The CDR3 nucleotides are TGTGCCAGCAGCTGGGAAGAGACCCAGTACTTC. Amino acids: CASSWEETQYF. Looking up the rest from reference TRBV11-2 and TRBJ2-5 gives the full variable domain: EAGVAQSPRYKIIEKRQSVAFWCNPISGHATLYWYQQILGQGPKLLIQFQNNGVVDDSQLPKDRFSAERLKGVDSTLKIQPAKLEDSAVYLCASSWEETQYFGPGTRLLVL.

J is TRBJ1-4 and V is TRBV5-1; 10 nucleotides align to TRBD1. J was trimmed by 8 bases and V by 0 bases; bases with no gene match: 7. The CDR3 contains 16 residues. Looked up from germline, CDR1 is SGHRS and CDR2 is YFSETQ. CDR3 sequence: CASSLGTGTGVEKLFF. The CDR3 DNA sequence: TGCGCCAGCAGCTTGGGAACCGGGACAGGGGTGGAAAAACTGTTTTTT.

This chain uses TRBV27 with TRBJ2-7; 8 positions match TRBD1. Germline CDR1 and CDR2: MNHEY and SMNVEV (reference sequence). The length of the CDR3 is 15 residues. Trimming took 3 bases from V and 3 from J; bases not matched to a gene: 7. CDR3 DNA: TGTGCCAGCAGTTTCAAGACAGGGGTAGGCTACGAGCAGTACTTC. It codes for CASSFKTGVGYEQYF.

This chain joins TRBV5-8 and TRBJ2-7; D is undetermined. Germline assignment: CDR1 SGHTS and CDR2 YDEGEE. This CDR3 is 16 amino acids long. Trimming took off 5 bases at V and 1 base at J, with 19 bases between the two ends. CDR3 residues: CASSPSLPMKSYEQYF. DNA for the CDR3: TGTGCCAGCAGTCCCTCTTTACCGATGAAATCCTACGAGCAGTACTTC.

The chain employs TRBV30 and TRBJ2-7; 9 nucleotides align to TRBD2. The length of the CDR3 is 15 residues. V gave up 3 bases and J gave up 3 bases; unmatched junction bases: 9. Germline V lookup: CDR1 GTSNPN, CDR2 SVGIG (reference sequence). DNA of the CDR3: TGTGCCTGGAGCGAGCTAGCGGGGACGATCTACGAGCAGTACTTC. It codes for CAWSELAGTIYEQYF. Full variable domain (missing parts from reference TRBV30 and TRBJ2-7): SQTIHQWPATLVQPVGSPLSLECTVEGTSNPNLYWYRQAAGRGLQLLFYSVGIGQISSEVPQNLSASRPQDRQFILSSKKLLLSDSGFYLCAWSELAGTIYEQYFGPGTRLTVT.

V gene TRBV7-8 combines with J gene TRBJ1-1, with 7 nucleotides matching TRBD1. The germline V gene has CDR1 SGHVS and CDR2 FQNEAQ. Unmatched junction bases numbered 8, after V lost 4 bases and J lost 6 bases. The length of the CDR3 is 14 residues. The chain's CDR3 is CASSWRQGRAEAFF. CDR3 in DNA: TGTGCCAGCAGCTGGAGACAGGGACGCGCTGAAGCTTTCTTT.

V and J are TRBV5-6 and TRBJ1-2; TRBD1 might be the D (5 bases). CDR3 length equals 13 residues. Germline CDR1 reads SGHDT; CDR2 reads YYEEEE. Between the trimmed V and J ends, which lost 4 bases and 3 bases, there was a span of 10 bases. CDR3 DNA: TGTGCCAGCAGCAAAGGGACGGACTATGGCTACACCTTC. This translates into CASSKGTDYGYTF.

The J gene is TRBJ2-4, the V gene TRBV19; D unclear. Germline assignment: CDR1 LNHDA and CDR2 SQIVND (reference sequence). The CDR3 totals 14 residues. Trimming cost V 2 bases and J 6 bases, with 11 bases left between them. The CDR3 DNA sequence: TGTGCCAGTAGTATAACTGCGGTCGGAAACATTCAGTACTTC. This codes for CASSITAVGNIQYF.